A single sample is the source of the 15 T cell receptor beta chains below, sequenced in a study of cytotoxic CD8 clonotypes in ibrutinib-treated CLL. The method was immunoSEQ multiplex PCR; TCRdb's version includes in-frame clones alone and lacks a portion of them. The sample comprises 50,000 to 65,000 clones, about 65% of which are singletons, and 43% rests with the top ten. Sequencing used PBMCs, obtained after 12 months of ibrutinib treatment. The receptors shown here come from a human donor with chronic lymphocytic leukemia.

The chain has TRBV28 and TRBJ2-3, with 7 positions matching TRBD2. This CDR3 comprises 11 residues. Germline loops: CDR1 MDHEN, CDR2 SYDVKM. DNA for the CDR3: TGTGTGGTGGGAGGGTCGTGGACGCAGTATTTT. This codes for CVVGGSWTQYF.

DNA of the CDR3: TGTGCCAGCAAGTCGGGACAGGGGGCCTACGAGCAGTACTTC. Protein product: CASKSGQGAYEQYF. V gene TRBV2 combines with J gene TRBJ2-7, with TRBD1 matching over 11 bases. Trimming at V came to 7 bases and at J to 2 bases, leaving 4 bases not matched to a gene. The germline gives CDR1 SNHLY, CDR2 FYNNEI. There are 14 residues in the CDR3.

This clone was recorded at least ten times. This sequence joins TRBV28 and TRBJ2-7; D might be TRBD1 (6 bases). Germline lookup yields CDR1 MDHEN and CDR2 SYDVKM. Trimming cost V 5 bases and J 2 bases, with 13 bases left between them. CDR3 length: 14 amino acids. The CDR3, as DNA: TGTGCCAGCAGTCCTTTCCGGGACACCTACGAGCAGTACTTC. Its protein product is CASSPFRDTYEQYF.

The chain has TRBV4-3 and TRBJ2-3; D is perhaps TRBD1 or TRBD2 (5 bases each). Germline CDR1 reads LGHNA; CDR2 reads YSLEER. Trimming shortened V by 1 base and J by 3 bases, and 14 bases separated the two germline ends. This CDR3 comprises 16 residues. The CDR3: CASSQVGPARTDTQYF. For the CDR3, the DNA is TGCGCCAGCAGCCAAGTGGGACCGGCGAGGACAGATACGCAGTATTTT.

This clone was counted a few times. V gene TRBV19 combines with J gene TRBJ2-7; D may be TRBD1 (6 bases). Germline CDR1 LNHDA, CDR2 SQIVND (reference sequence). With 4 bases removed from V and 2 bases from J, the gap between germline ends came to 15 bases. The CDR3 runs to 15 residues. The CDR3 protein is CASSTDSSLTYEQYF. The CDR3 DNA follows: TGTGCCAGTAGTACGGACAGCTCCCTAACCTACGAGCAGTACTTC.

The chain employs TRBV4-1 and TRBJ2-7, with TRBD2 identical over 10 bases. The V and J ends lost 0 bases and 0 bases, in that order; junction bases with no gene match: 2. Germline V gene sequence: CDR1 MGHRA, CDR2 YSYEKL. The CDR3 runs to 16 residues. The CDR3 DNA follows: TGCGCCAGCAGCCAAGACAGCGGGAGGGCCTCCTACGAGCAGTACTTC. This gives the protein CASSQDSGRASYEQYF.

The gene calls are TRBV10-3 and TRBJ1-3; the D gene is possibly TRBD1 (6 bases). Germline V gene lookup returns CDR1 ENHRY and CDR2 SYGVKD. The CDR3 is 15 residues long. V was clipped by 9 bases and J by 1 base, with 16 bases between them. CDR3 sequence: CAINAGQPSGNTIYF. CDR3 sequence (DNA): TGTGCCATAAACGCAGGACAGCCTTCTGGAAACACCATATATTTT.

The table lists this clone with a few counts. The rearrangement joins TRBV4-1 to TRBJ2-7; D is unresolved. CDR1 is MGHRA, CDR2 YSYEKL, per germline. The CDR3 is 13 amino acids. V lost 5 bases, J lost 5 bases, and 13 bases lay in between. The CDR3 sequence is CASSSGPWNEQYF. The CDR3, as DNA: TGCGCCAGCAGCTCCGGGCCATGGAACGAGCAGTACTTC.

This clone was seen repeatedly, ten times or more. The CDR3 sequence is CAWKPPSGEVTEAFF. The CDR3, as DNA: TGTGCCTGGAAACCACCTTCAGGGGAGGTCACTGAAGCTTTCTTT. The rearrangement joins TRBV30 to TRBJ1-1; weak D call: TRBD1 (6 bases). Per germline, CDR1 GTSNPN and CDR2 SVGIG (reference sequence). Trimming removed 4 bases at V and 4 bases at J, with 19 bases between. The CDR3 extends over 15 amino acids.

The J gene is TRBJ1-2, the V gene TRBV15, with TRBD1 matching 10 bases. The CDR3 totals 14 residues. Germline CDR1 and CDR2: LNHNV and YYDKDF (reference sequence). J lost 8 bases, V lost 7 bases, and 10 bases had no gene match. Here the CDR3 DNA reads TGTGCCACCACCCGGGACAGGGGTTTAGAGGGCTACACCTTC. It translates to CATTRDRGLEGYTF. Supplemented by reference TRBV15 and TRBJ1-2, the full variable domain reads DAMVIQNPRYQVTQFGKPVTLSCSQTLNHNVMYWYQQKSSQAPKLLFHYYDKDFNNEADTPDNFQSRRPNTSFCFLDIRSPGLGDTAMYLCATTRDRGLEGYTFGSGTRLTVV.

The V gene is TRBV11-2, the J gene TRBJ2-4; maybe TRBD1 (5 bases). V lost 6 bases, J lost 0 bases, and 21 bases lay in between. Germline V lookup: CDR1 SGHAT, CDR2 FQNNGV. The CDR3 is made up of 18 amino acids. The CDR3: CASSFAPWQGTAKNIQYF. In DNA, the CDR3 is TGTGCCAGCAGTTTTGCCCCTTGGCAGGGTACAGCCAAAAACATTCAGTACTTC.

The V gene is TRBV10-3, the J gene TRBJ2-5; the D call may be TRBD1 or TRBD2 (6 bases each). Trimming cost V 5 bases and J 4 bases, with 11 bases left between them. Per germline, CDR1 ENHRY and CDR2 SYGVKD. This CDR3 spans 13 amino acids. The CDR3 protein is CAISRGAGETQYF. Written as DNA, the CDR3 is TGTGCCATCAGTAGGGGGGCTGGAGAGACCCAGTACTTC.

This clone has a handful of counts. The V call is TRBV2, the J call TRBJ2-3; D not certain. The germline gives CDR1 SNHLY, CDR2 FYNNEI. This CDR3 contains 14 residues. The ends were cut back, 2 bases at V and 4 bases at J, with 10 bases in the middle. This chain's CDR3 is CASSELIAADTQYF. The CDR3 DNA reads as TGTGCCAGCAGTGAACTGATAGCTGCAGATACGCAGTATTTT.

The rearrangement uses TRBV30 and TRBJ2-3, with 7 bases identical to TRBD1. V lost 5 bases and J lost 4; bases outside the gene matches: 6. The CDR3 loop spans 13 amino acids. Germline-derived CDR1 and CDR2 are GTSNPN and SVGIG (reference sequence). The CDR3 nucleotides read TGTGCCTGGGTCAGGGGGAGCGCAGATACGCAGTATTTT. Amino acids: CAWVRGSADTQYF.

The J gene is TRBJ2-2, the V gene TRBV5-1, with 10 positions matching TRBD1. The germline CDR1 and CDR2 sequences are SGHRS and YFSETQ. This CDR3 region has 18 residues. J was trimmed by 2 bases and V by 1 base; bases with no gene match: 8. DNA of the CDR3: TGCGCCAGCAGCTTGAACGCGGACAGGGGGGTCAACACCGGGGAGCTGTTTTTT. It codes for CASSLNADRGVNTGELFF.